These 5 T cell receptor beta chains were all obtained from the same sample, sequenced in a study of radiotherapy plus CTLA-4 blockade in lung cancer. Clones were sequenced by immunoSEQ multiplex PCR, and TCRdb holds only the in-frame ones, with some missing. The sample gives tens of thousands of clones, about 72% of which show up once; approximately 8.3% is in the top ten. The sample in question was peripheral blood, obtained from a patient treated with radiotherapy plus ipilimumab. The source of these receptors is a human donor with non-small cell lung cancer whose response to radiotherapy plus ipilimumab could not be evaluated.

The V call is TRBV29-1, the J call TRBJ2-3, with a tentative D call TRBD1 (6 bases). The CDR3 sequence is 14 residues long. V lost 2 bases, J lost 2 bases, and 11 bases lay in between. From germline, CDR1 is SQVTM and CDR2 ANQGSEA. CDR3 region: CSVELGAFTDTQYF. Here the CDR3 DNA reads TGCAGCGTTGAATTGGGGGCGTTCACAGATACGCAGTATTTT.

The genes are TRBV4-2 and TRBJ2-1; tentative D call: TRBD1 (6 bases). The germline CDR1 and CDR2 sequences are LGHNA and YNFKEQ. Trimming took off 0 bases at V and 2 bases at J, with 11 bases between the two ends. This CDR3 is built from 16 residues. Here the CDR3 DNA reads TGTGCCAGCAGCCAAGATCGCGAGGGGGCCTACAATGAGCAGTTCTTC. Its protein product is CASSQDREGAYNEQFF.

V is TRBV29-1 and J is TRBJ2-7, with a weak D call TRBD1 (5 bases). Germline V gene lookup returns CDR1 SQVTM and CDR2 ANQGSEA. The V gene lost 4 bases and the J gene lost 2 bases, with 9 bases spanning the gap. This CDR3 is 12 amino acids long. The CDR3 nucleotides are TGCAGCGTTGCGGTACAGGCCTACGAGCAGTACTTC. Encoded protein: CSVAVQAYEQYF.

The rearrangement uses TRBV4-1 and TRBJ2-3; TRBD2 agrees at 13 bases. The V segment lost 4 bases and the J segment 3 bases; nucleotides outside the gene matches: 4. The CDR3 extends over 16 amino acids. CDR1 and CDR2 from the germline V gene are MGHRA and YSYEKL. CDR3 sequence (DNA): TGCGCCAGCAGCCTCCCGGGACTAGCGGGGACAGATACGCAGTATTTT. It specifies CASSLPGLAGTDTQYF.

The chain recombines TRBV27 with TRBJ1-1, with TRBD1 matching 7 bases. The CDR3 runs to 14 residues. Trimming took 5 bases from V and 7 from J; bases not matched to a gene: 10. Germline loops: CDR1 MNHEY, CDR2 SMNVEV (reference sequence). This chain's CDR3 is CASSQQGLWIEAFF. For the CDR3, the DNA is TGTGCCAGCAGTCAACAGGGGCTGTGGATTGAAGCTTTCTTT.